Sequencing of this T cell receptor beta chain was carried out in a study of shared clonotypes between healthy human individuals. Notes on the study in general: Shared clonotypes across all four donors exceeded non-shared ones in generation probability. The study's rarefaction showed incomplete sorted-subset sequencing despite large depth.

Sorted-subset replicate PCRs used about 200 ng DNA, about 30,000 T cell genomes. Here immunoSEQ multiplex PCR was the method, and the copy in TCRdb shows in-frame clones only, minus some. The sample contains about 2.4 million clones, approximately 93% of which appear only once. The CDR3 spans 15 residues. Germline V gene data show CDR1 as LGHNA and CDR2 as YNFKEQ. V trimming: 4 bases; J trimming: 1 base; junction bases outside the gene matches: 6. This clone was seen once. Antigen specificity is unknown. Partitioning of CD4+ cells yielded a CD45RA+ naive subset and a CD45RA-negative memory subset. J is TRBJ2-7 and V is TRBV4-2; 8 positions agree with TRBD1. Sequenced sample: naive CD4+ T cells from PBMCs. Subset here: CD45RA+ positively selected. The sequence was collected from a man in his late teens or twenties in good health. Some clones in this sample may be carry-over from other donors' samples. CDR3 amino acids: CASSRTGQGSYEQYF. Written as DNA, the CDR3 is TGTGCCAGCAGCCGCACCGGACAGGGTTCCTACGAGCAGTACTTC.